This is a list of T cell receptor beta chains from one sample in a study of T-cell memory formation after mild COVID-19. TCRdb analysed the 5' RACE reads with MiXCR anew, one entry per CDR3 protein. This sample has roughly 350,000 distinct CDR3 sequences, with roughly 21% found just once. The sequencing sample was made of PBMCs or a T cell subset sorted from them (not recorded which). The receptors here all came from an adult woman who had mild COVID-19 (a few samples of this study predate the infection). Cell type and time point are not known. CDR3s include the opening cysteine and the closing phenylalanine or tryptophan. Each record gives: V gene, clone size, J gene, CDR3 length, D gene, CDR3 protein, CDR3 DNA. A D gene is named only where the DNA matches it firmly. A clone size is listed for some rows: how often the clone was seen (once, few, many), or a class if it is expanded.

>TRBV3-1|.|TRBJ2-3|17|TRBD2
CASSQVLRGSSTDTQYF
TGTGCCAGCAGCCAAGTCTTGCGGGGGTCTAGCACAGATACGCAGTATTTT
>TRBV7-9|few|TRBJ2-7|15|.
CASSGSFMGTYEQYF
TGTGCCAGCAGCGGTTCGTTTATGGGGACCTACGAGCAGTACTTC
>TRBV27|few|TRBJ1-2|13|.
CASSPSGSYGYTF
TGTGCCAGCAGTCCCTCAGGGTCCTATGGCTACACCTTC
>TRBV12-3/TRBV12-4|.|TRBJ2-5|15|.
CASTYTSNRQETQYF
TGTGCCAGCACCTATACCTCGAACCGTCAAGAGACCCAGTACTTC
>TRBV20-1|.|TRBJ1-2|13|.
CSAMPYPNYGYTF
TGCAGTGCAATGCCGTATCCAAACTATGGCTACACCTTC
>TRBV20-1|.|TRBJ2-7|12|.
CSGRQASYEQYF
TGCAGTGGCCGCCAGGCCTCCTACGAGCAGTACTTC
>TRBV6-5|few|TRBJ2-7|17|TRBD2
CASSYGTSGSGVYEQYF
TGTGCCAGCAGTTACGGTACTAGCGGGAGCGGGGTCTACGAGCAGTACTTC
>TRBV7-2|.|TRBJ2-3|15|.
CASSLGSELTDTQYF
TGTGCCAGCAGCTTAGGGAGCGAACTCACAGATACGCAGTATTTT
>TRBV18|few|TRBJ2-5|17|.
CASSPLLRPLYQETQYF
TGTGCCAGCTCACCCCTTTTGAGACCCCTATACCAAGAGACCCAGTACTTC
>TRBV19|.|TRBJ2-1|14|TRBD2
CASSKSGNYNEQFF
TGTGCCAGTAGTAAAAGCGGGAATTACAATGAGCAGTTCTTC
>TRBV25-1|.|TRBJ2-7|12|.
CASRRDLYEQYF
TGTGCCAGCAGGAGGGACCTCTACGAGCAGTACTTC
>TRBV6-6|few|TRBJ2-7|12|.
CASGAEIRGQYF
TGTGCCAGCGGCGCGGAGATCCGGGGGCAGTACTTC
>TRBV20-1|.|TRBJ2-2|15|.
CSARAPGSYTGELFF
TGCAGTGCTAGAGCCCCGGGTTCTTACACCGGGGAGCTGTTTTTT
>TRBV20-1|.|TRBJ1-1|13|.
CSARPYKGSEAFF
TGCAGTGCTAGACCTTATAAGGGGTCTGAAGCTTTCTTT
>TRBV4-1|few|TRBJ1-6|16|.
CASSQDLTVPNSPLHF
TGCGCCAGCAGCCAAGATCTGACAGTGCCTAATTCACCCCTCCACTTT
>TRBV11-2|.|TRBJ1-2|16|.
CASSLDVGSILVGYTF
TGTGCCAGCAGCTTAGACGTTGGGTCTATTTTAGTCGGCTACACCTTC